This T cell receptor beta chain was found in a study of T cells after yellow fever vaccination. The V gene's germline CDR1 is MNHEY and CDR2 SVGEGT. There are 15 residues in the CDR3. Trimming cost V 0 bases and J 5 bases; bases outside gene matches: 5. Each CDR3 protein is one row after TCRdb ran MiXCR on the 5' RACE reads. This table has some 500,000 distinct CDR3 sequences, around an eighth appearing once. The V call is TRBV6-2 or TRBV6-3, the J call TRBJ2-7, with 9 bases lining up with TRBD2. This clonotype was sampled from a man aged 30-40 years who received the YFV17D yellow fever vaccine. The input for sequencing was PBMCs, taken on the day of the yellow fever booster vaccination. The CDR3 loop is CASSYSRLAGHEQYF. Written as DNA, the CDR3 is TGTGCCAGCAGTTACTCTAGGCTAGCGGGACACGAGCAGTACTTC.